This T cell receptor beta chain is drawn from a study of blood T cells in healthy people across ages. This clonotype has just a few counts. Trimming took 4 bases from V and 8 from J; bases not matched to a gene: 14. The CDR3 runs 16 residues. Looked up from germline, CDR1 is SNHLY and CDR2 is FYNNEI. The authors ran a second PCR of about 6 to 11 cycles using a sample-barcoded 5' primer and a J-beta primer mix. Every individual sample yielded 3 million or more paired-end reads (each containing CDR3). TCRdb analysed the 5' RACE reads with MiXCR anew, one entry per CDR3 protein. Here the sample spans approximately 2,000,000 distinct CDR3 sequences, roughly two fifths being singletons.

The TCR sequence derives from a human donor in good health. The chain recombines TRBV2 with TRBJ2-1; 7 bases are a match to TRBD1. The sequencing sample was made of blood. CDR3 region: CASSARRTGAVYEQFF. In DNA, the CDR3 is TGTGCCAGCAGTGCTCGGAGAACAGGGGCTGTGTATGAGCAGTTCTTC.